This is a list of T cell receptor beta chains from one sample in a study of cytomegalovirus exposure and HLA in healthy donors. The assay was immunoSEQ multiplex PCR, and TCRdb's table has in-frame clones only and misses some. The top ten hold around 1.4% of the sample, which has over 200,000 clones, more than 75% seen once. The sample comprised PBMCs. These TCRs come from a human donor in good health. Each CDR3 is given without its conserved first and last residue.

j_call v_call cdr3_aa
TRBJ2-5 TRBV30 AWRRGRFQETQY
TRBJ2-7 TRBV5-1 ASSLAPATYEQY
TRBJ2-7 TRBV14 ASSPRQGAGNEQY
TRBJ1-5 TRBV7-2 ASSLAGQGVNQPQH
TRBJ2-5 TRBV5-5 ASSPTGFQETQY
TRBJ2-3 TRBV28 ASSTPRALSGRDPTDTQY
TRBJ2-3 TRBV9 ASSVAVDYTDTQY
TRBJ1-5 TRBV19 ASSDRGIGSNQPQH
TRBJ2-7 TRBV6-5 ASIDPTSGYEQY
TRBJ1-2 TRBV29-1 SVEFRGQTGGSYGYT
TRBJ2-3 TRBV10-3 AISDSGGTSTDTQY
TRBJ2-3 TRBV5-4 ASSFTRELTDTQY
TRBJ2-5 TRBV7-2 ASRRPEEEETQY
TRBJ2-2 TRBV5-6 ASSLLLRDTGELF
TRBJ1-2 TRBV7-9 ASSLAGNGYT
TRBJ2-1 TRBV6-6 ASSYTQYNEQF
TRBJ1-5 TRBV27 ASSFYSNQPQH
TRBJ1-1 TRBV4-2 ASSQVGRGNTEAF
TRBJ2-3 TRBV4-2 ASSQDALSAGGPDTQY
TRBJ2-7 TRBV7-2 ASSTISGRSTYEQY
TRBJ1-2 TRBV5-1 ASSRQGGNYGYT
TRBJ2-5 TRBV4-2 ASSQPGLAGGIETQY
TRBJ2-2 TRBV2 ASSILVGGPGTGELF
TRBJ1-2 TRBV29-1 SVESGAYGYT
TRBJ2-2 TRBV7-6 ASSLYSAGELF
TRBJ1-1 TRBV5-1 ASSLMRQGQVF
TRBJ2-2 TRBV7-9 ASSGPPGANTGELF
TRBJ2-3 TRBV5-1 ASSSASGTGYTDTQY
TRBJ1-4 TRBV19 ASSPDSRNEKLF
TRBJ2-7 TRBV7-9 ASSLIGERTYEQY
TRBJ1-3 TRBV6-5 ASRNHQGAGNTIY
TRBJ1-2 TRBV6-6 ASSYTDRGGYT
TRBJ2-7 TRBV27 ASSSQGRDYEQY
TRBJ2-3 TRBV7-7 ASGQGVTDTQY
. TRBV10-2 ASSGSRLTSGSYEQY
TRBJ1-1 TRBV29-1 SVELRLMNTEAF
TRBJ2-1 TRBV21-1 ASWGQGAWEQF
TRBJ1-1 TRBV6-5 ASSLDRGWAEAF
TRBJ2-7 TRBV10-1 ASSEAGYSRCYEQY
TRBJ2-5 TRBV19 ASSRTQGRQETQY
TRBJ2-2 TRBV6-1 ASSAQPGLAGGNTGELF
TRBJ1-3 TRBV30 AWQGLGGNTIY
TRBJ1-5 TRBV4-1 ASSQESGQGANQPQH
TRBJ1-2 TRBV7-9 ASSLTAGAGGGYT
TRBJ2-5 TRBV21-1 ASRGDRDSQETQY
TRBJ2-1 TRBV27 ASSLGLAGDEQF
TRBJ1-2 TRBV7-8 ASSRDRVDYGYT
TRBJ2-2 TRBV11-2 ASSLWGGLQGAGELF
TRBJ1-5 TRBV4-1 ASSSARDRDQQPQH
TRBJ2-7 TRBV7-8 ASSALLESYEQY
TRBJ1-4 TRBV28 ASSFGGQGREKLF
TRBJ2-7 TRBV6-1 ASSDTGEQY
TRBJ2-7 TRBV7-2 ASSFRPDQRVYEQY
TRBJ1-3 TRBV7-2 ASSLEYQGAGGNTIY
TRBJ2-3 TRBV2 ASIDWSSSTDTQY
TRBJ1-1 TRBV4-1 ASSQLRQGYTEAF
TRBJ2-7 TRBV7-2 ASRFPGQGALEQY
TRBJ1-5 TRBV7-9 ASSLSGGGNQPQH
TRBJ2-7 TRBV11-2 ASSLRDRGPLTYEQY